The rows below give T cell receptor beta chains drawn from one sample of a study of cytomegalovirus exposure and HLA in healthy donors. Profiled with immunoSEQ multiplex PCR; TCRdb holds only in-frame clones, not every one. Its table lists under 200,000 clones. Sequenced material: PBMCs. These receptors were obtained from a man aged 25 to 40 in good health and CMV-seronegative. Both conserved end residues are part of each CDR3. A D gene is named only where the DNA matches it firmly.

J	D	V	CDR3
TRBJ1-1	NA	TRBV5-4	CASSLQGINTEAFF
TRBJ1-2	NA	TRBV18	CASSPPVLNYGYTF
TRBJ2-1	TRBD2	TRBV11-2	CASSLLAGGNNEQFF
NA	NA	TRBV18	CASSPKTGGRSYEQYF
TRBJ1-4	TRBD1	TRBV10-3	CAISPGGGEKLFF
TRBJ1-1	NA	TRBV13	CASSTTQNTEAFF
TRBJ1-2	NA	TRBV15	CATSRESQGGYYSGYTF
TRBJ2-7	NA	TRBV10-3	CAISEGSTGLYEQYF
TRBJ1-1	TRBD1	TRBV4-1	CASSPRTGQENTEAFF
TRBJ1-2	TRBD1	TRBV6-5	CASSYWGQGAWGYTF
TRBJ1-1	NA	TRBV20-1	CRTTQNTEAFF
TRBJ2-7	TRBD2	TRBV5-6	CASSSLAGGPRSEQYF
TRBJ2-3	TRBD2	TRBV5-8	CASSPGTSDTDTQYF
TRBJ1-5	TRBD1	TRBV7-9	CASSQTGMGNQPQHF
TRBJ2-1	TRBD2	TRBV28	CASSQRTSGNWYNEQFF
TRBJ2-2	NA	TRBV10-1	CASSSGLNTGELFF
TRBJ1-2	TRBD1	TRBV15	CATSARDSPANYGYTF
TRBJ1-5	TRBD1	TRBV19	CASSIAEGTGNQPQHF
TRBJ1-2	NA	TRBV13	CASSPYGLYENYGYTF
TRBJ1-2	TRBD1	TRBV5-1	CASSITGGEYGYTF
TRBJ2-3	TRBD2	TRBV9	CASSVALGTSGGRTDTQYF
TRBJ2-5	TRBD1	TRBV29-1	CSVGRDSQETQYF
TRBJ2-1	NA	TRBV7-9	CASSLGLLRALINEQFF
TRBJ2-3	TRBD2	TRBV19	CATSTSGISDTQYF
TRBJ2-1	TRBD1	TRBV5-1	CASRVGQGANEQFF
TRBJ2-5	NA	TRBV11-2	CASSSAGLQETQYF
TRBJ1-1	NA	TRBV27	CASSASQGMNTEAFF
TRBJ1-4	TRBD1	TRBV29-1	CSVRTGTGIATNEKLFF
NA	TRBD1	TRBV2	CASEGQGYEQYF
TRBJ1-3	TRBD1	TRBV30	CAWSHPGTGAGDTIYF
TRBJ2-3	NA	TRBV19	CASSIRHRTPSTDTQYF
TRBJ2-1	TRBD2	TRBV29-1	CSGGGPPTNEQFF
TRBJ2-3	NA	TRBV18	CASSPFNSGPDTQYF
TRBJ2-5	NA	TRBV30	CAWSVRVVAETQYF
TRBJ2-1	NA	TRBV18	CASSPMTGEYNEQFF
TRBJ2-1	NA	TRBV7-2	CASSEETGARNEQFF
TRBJ2-7	TRBD2	TRBV5-8	CASIAGRLAGVYEQYF
TRBJ2-3	NA	TRBV7-8	CASSFGSSTDTQYF
TRBJ1-1	NA	TRBV7-8	CASSPGSGRLF
TRBJ1-3	NA	TRBV10-2	CASSDVSGGTGNTIYF
TRBJ1-6	NA	TRBV7-9	CASSPGGISGSISPLHF